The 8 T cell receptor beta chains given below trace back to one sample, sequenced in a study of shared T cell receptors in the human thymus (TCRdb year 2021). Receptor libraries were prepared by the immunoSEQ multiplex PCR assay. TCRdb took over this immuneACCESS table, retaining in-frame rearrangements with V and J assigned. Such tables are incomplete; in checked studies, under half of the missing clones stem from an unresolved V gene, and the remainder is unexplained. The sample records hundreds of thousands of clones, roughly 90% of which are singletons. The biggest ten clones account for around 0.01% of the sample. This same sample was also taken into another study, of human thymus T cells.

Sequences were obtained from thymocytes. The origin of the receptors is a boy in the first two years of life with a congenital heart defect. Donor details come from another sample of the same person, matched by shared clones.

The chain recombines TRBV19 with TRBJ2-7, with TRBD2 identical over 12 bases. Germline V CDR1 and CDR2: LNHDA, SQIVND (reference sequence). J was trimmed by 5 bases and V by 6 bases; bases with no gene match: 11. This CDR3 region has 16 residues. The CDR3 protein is CASSIRTSGKRDEQYF. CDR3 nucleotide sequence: TGTGCCAGTAGCATTCGGACTAGCGGGAAAAGGGACGAGCAGTACTTC. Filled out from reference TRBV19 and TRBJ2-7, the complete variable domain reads DGGITQSPKYLFRKEGQNVTLSCEQNLNHDAMYWYRQDPGQGLRLIYYSQIVNDFQKGDIAEGYSVSREKKESFPLTVTSAQKNPTAFYLCASSIRTSGKRDEQYFGPGTRLTVT.

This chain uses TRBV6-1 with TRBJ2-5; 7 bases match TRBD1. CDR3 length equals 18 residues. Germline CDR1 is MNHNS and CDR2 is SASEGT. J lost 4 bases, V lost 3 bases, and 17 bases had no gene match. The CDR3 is CASSEARPRQGIGETQYF. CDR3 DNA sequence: TGTGCCAGCAGTGAGGCGCGTCCTCGACAGGGAATCGGAGAGACCCAGTACTTC.

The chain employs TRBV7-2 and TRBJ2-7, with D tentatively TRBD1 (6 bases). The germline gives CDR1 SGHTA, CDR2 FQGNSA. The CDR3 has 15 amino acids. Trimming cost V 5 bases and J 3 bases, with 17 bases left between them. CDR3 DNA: TGTGCCAGCAGCGCCGGGACAACTGAAAACTACGAGCAGTACTTC. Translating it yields CASSAGTTENYEQYF.

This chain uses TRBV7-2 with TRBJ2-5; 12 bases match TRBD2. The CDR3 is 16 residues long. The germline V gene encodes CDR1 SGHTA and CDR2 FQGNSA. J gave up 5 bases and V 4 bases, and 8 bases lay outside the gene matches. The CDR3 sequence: CASSSHLAGGVETQYF. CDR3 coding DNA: TGTGCCAGCAGCTCGCATCTAGCGGGAGGGGTGGAGACCCAGTACTTC.

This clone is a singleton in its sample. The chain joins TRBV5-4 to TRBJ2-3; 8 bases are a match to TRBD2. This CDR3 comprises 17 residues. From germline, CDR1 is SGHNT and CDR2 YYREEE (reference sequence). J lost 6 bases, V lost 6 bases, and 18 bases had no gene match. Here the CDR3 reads CASILSDGGGRGDTQYF. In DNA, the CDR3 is TGTGCCAGCATCTTAAGTGACGGCGGGGGGCGCGGGGATACGCAGTATTTT.

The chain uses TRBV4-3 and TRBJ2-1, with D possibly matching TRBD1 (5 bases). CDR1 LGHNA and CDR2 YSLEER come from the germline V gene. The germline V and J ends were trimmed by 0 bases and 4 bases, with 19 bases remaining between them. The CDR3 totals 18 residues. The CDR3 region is CASSQDSLLTRAYNEQFF. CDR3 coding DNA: TGCGCCAGCAGCCAAGATTCCCTTTTGACCAGGGCTTACAATGAGCAGTTCTTC.

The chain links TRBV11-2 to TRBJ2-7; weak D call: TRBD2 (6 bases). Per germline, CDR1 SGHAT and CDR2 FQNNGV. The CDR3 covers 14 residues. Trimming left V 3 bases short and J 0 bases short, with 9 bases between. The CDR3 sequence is CASSLVTSSYEQYF. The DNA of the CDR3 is TGTGCCAGCAGCTTGGTGACTAGCTCCTACGAGCAGTACTTC.

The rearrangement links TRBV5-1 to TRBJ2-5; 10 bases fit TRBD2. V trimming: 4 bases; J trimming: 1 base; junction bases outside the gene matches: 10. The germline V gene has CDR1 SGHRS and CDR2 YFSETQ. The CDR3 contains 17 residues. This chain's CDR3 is CASSPSAIAGGQETQYF. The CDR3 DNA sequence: TGCGCCAGCAGCCCCAGTGCAATAGCGGGAGGCCAAGAGACCCAGTACTTC.